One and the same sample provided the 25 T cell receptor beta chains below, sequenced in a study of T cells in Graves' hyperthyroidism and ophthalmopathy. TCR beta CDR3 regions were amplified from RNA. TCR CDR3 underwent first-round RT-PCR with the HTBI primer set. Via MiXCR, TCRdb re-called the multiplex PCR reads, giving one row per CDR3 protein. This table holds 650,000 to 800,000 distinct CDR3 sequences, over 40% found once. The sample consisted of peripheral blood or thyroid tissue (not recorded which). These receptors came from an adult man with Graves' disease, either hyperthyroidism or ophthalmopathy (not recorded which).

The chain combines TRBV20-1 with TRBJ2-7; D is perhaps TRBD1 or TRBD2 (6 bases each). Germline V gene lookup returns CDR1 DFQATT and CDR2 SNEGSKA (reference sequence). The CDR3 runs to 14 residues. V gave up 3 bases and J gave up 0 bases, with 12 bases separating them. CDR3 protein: CSASGGQSSYEQYF. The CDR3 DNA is TGCAGTGCTAGCGGGGGCCAGAGCTCCTACGAGCAGTACTTC.

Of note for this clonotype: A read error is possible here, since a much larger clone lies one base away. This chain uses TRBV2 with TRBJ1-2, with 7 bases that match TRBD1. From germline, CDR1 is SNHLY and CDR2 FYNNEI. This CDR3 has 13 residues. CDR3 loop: CASGEQGNYGYTF. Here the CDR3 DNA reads TGTGCCAGCGGTGAACAGGGGAACTATGGCTACACCTTC.

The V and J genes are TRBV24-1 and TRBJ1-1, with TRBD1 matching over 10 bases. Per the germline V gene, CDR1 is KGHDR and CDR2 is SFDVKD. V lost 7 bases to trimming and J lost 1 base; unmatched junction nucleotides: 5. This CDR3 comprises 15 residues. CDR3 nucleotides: TGTGCCACCAGCAGGACAGGGGGGCAGAACACTGAAGCTTTCTTT. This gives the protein CATSRTGGQNTEAFF.

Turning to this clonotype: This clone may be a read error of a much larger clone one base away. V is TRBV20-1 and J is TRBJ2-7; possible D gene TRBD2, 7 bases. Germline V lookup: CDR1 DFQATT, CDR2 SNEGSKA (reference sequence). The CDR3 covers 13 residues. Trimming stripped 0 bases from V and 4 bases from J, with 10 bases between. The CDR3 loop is CSAREGGRYEQYF. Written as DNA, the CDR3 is TGCAGTGCTAGAGAGGGGGGGCGGTACGAGCAGTACTTC.

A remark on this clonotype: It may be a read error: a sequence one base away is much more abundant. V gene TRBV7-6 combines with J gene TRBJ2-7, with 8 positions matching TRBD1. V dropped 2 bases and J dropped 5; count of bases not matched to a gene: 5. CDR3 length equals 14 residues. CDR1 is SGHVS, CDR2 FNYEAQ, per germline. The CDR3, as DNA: TGTGCCAGCAGCTTACAGGGGGCGAGGAACGAGCAGTACTTC. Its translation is CASSLQGARNEQYF.

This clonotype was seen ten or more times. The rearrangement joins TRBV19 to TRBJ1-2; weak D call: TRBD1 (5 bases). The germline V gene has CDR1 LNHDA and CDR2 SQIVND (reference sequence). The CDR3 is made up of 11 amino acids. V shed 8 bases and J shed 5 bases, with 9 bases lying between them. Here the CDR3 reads CASQGGYGYTF. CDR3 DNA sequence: TGTGCCAGTCAGGGAGGATATGGCTACACCTTC.

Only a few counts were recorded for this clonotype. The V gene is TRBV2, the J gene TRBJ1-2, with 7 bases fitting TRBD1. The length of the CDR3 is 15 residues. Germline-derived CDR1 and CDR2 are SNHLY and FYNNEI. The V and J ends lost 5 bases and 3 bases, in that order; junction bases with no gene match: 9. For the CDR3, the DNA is TGTGCCAGCAGTTATGTGGACAGGCGATACTATGGCTACACCTTC. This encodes CASSYVDRRYYGYTF.

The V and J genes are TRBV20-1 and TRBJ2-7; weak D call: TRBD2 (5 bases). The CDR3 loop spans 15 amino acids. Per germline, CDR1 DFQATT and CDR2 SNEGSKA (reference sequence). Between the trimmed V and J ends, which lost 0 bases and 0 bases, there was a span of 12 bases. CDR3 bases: TGCAGTGCTAGAGAGGAGCGGTCCCCCTCCTACGAGCAGTACTTC. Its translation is CSAREERSPSYEQYF.

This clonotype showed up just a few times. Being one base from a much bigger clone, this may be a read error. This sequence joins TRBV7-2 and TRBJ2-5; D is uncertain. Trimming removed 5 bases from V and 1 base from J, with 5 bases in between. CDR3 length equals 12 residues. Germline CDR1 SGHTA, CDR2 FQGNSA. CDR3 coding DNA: TGTGCCAGCAGCCGGATCCAAGAGACCCAGTACTTC. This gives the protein CASSRIQETQYF.

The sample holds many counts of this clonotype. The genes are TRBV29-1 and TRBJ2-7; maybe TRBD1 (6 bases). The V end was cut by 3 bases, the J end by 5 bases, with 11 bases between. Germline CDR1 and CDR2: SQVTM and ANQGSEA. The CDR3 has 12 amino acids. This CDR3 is CSVDWGPNEQYF. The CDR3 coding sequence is TGCAGCGTTGACTGGGGGCCCAACGAGCAGTACTTC.

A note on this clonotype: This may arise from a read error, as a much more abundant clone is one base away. The CDR3 protein is CACSEVRGTGELFF. The CDR3 DNA reads TGTGCCTGCAGTGAGGTCAGGGGAACCGGGGAGCTGTTTTTT. The chain joins TRBV2 to TRBJ2-2; D is perhaps TRBD1 (6 bases). The CDR3 has 14 amino acids. Germline lookup yields CDR1 SNHLY and CDR2 FYNNEI.

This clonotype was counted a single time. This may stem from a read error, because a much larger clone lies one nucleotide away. CDR3 in amino acids: CASSPGDFGYTF. As DNA, the CDR3 is TGTGCCAGCAGCCCAGGGGATTTCGGCTACACCTTC. This chain connects TRBV7-6 to TRBJ1-2; D may be TRBD1 (6 bases). This CDR3 is 12 amino acids long. Germline values: CDR1 SGHVS, CDR2 FNYEAQ. The V gene lost 5 bases and the J gene lost 8 bases, with 12 bases spanning the gap.

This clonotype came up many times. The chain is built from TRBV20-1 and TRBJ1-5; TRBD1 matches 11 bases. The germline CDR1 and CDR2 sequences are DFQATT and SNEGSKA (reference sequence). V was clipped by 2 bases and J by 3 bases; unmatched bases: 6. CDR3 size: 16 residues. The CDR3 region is CSARPGTGGFNQPQHF. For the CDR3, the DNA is TGCAGTGCTAGACCCGGGACAGGGGGTTTCAATCAGCCCCAGCATTTT.

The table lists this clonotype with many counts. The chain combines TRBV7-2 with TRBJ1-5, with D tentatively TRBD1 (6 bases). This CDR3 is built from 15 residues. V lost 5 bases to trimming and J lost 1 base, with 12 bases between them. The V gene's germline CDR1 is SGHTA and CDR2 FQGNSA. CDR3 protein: CASSIGTISNQPQHF. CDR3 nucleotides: TGTGCCAGCAGCATCGGGACAATAAGCAATCAGCCCCAGCATTTT.

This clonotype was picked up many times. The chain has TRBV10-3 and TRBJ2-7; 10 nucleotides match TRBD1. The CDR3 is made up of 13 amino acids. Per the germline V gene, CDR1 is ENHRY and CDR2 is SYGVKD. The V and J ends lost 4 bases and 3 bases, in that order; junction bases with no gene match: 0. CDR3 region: CAISGTGGYEQYF. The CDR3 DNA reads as TGTGCCATCAGTGGGACAGGGGGCTACGAGCAGTACTTC.

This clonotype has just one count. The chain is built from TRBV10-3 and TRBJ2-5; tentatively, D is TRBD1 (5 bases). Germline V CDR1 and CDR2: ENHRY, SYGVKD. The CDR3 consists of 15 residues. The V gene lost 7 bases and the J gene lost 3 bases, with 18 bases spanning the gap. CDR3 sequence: CAINPREGTEETQYF. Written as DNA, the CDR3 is TGTGCCATCAACCCCAGGGAAGGCACTGAAGAGACCCAGTACTTC.

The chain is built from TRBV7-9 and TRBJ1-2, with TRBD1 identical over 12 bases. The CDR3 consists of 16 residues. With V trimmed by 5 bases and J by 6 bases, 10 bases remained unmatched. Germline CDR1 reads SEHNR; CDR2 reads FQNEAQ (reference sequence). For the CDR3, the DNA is TGTGCCAGCAGCCCAGAACCGGGACAGGGGGCCCATGGCTACACCTTC. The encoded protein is CASSPEPGQGAHGYTF. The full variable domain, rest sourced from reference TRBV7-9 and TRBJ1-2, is DTGVSQNPRHKITKRGQNVTFRCDPISEHNRLYWYRQTLGQGPEFLTYFQNEAQLEKSRLLSDRFSAERPKGSFSTLEIQRTEQGDSAMYLCASSPEPGQGAHGYTFGSGTRLTVV.

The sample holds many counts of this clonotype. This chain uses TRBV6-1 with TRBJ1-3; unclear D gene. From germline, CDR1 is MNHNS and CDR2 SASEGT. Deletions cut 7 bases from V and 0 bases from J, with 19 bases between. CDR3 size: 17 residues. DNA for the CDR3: TGTGCCAGCACCCAACCTCGACGGCTACTCTCTGGAAACACCATATATTTT. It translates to CASTQPRRLLSGNTIYF.

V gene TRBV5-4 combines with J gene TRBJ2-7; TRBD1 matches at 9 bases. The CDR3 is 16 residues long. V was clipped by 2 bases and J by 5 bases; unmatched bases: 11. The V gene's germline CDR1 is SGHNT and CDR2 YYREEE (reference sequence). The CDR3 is CASSLDRGDRAHEQYF. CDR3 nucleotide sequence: TGTGCCAGCAGCTTAGATCGAGGGGACAGGGCCCACGAGCAGTACTTC.

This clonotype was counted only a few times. The CDR3 loop reads CATSRDRGSAYEQYF. CDR3 sequence (DNA): TGTGCCACCAGCAGAGACAGGGGGTCGGCCTACGAGCAGTACTTC. The chain carries TRBV15 and TRBJ2-7, with 7 nucleotides matching TRBD1. This CDR3 spans 15 amino acids. The junction had 4 bases not matched to a gene; V was cut back by 0 bases and J by 2 bases. Germline CDR1 reads LNHNV; CDR2 reads YYDKDF (reference sequence).

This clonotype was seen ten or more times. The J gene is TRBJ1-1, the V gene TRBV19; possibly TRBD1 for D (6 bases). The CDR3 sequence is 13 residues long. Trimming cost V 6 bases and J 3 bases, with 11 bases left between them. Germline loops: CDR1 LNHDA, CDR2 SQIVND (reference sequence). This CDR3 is CASSTGPHTEAFF. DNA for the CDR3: TGTGCCAGTAGCACAGGGCCACACACTGAAGCTTTCTTT. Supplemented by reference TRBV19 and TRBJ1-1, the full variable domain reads DGGITQSPKYLFRKEGQNVTLSCEQNLNHDAMYWYRQDPGQGLRLIYYSQIVNDFQKGDIAEGYSVSREKKESFPLTVTSAQKNPTAFYLCASSTGPHTEAFFGQGTRLTVV.

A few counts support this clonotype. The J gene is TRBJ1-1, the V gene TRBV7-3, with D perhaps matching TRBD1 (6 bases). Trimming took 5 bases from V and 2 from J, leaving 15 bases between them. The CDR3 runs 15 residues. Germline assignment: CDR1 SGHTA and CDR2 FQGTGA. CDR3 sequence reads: CASSQQQGPNTEAFF. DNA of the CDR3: TGTGCCAGCAGCCAGCAACAGGGACCCAACACTGAAGCTTTCTTT.

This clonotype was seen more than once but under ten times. CDR3: CAWGTGFNQPQHF. The CDR3 DNA sequence: TGTGCCTGGGGGACAGGCTTCAATCAGCCCCAGCATTTT. V gene TRBV7-1 combines with J gene TRBJ1-5, with 8 nucleotides matching TRBD1. TRBV7-1 falls under the ORF class, with uncertain function. The CDR3 runs 13 residues. The V and J ends lost 11 bases and 3 bases, in that order; junction bases with no gene match: 6.

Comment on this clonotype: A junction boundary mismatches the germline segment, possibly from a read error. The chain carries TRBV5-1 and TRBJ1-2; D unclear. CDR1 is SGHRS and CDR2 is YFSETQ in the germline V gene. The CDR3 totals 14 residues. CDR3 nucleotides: TGTGCCAGCAGCCTGACTAGCGGAGCCTATGGCTACACCTTC. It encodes CASSLTSGAYGYTF.

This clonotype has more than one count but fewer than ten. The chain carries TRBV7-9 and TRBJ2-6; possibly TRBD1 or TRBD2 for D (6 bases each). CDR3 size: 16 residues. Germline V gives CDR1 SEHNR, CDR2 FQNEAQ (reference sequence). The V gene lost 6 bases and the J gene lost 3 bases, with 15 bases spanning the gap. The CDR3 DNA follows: TGTGCCAGCAGTCCCGGGGGCTCTTTTGGGGCCAACGTCCTGACTTTC. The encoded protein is CASSPGGSFGANVLTF.